The 19 T cell receptor beta chains below come from one sample, sequenced in a study of shared clonotypes between healthy human individuals. Repertoires were generated with immunoSEQ multiplex PCR, while TCRdb's copy carries only in-frame clones and drops some. The sample comprises about 1 million clones, around 76% of which are singletons, and about 1.5% rests with the top ten. The sequenced sample consisted of memory CD4+ T cells sorted from blood. Subset indicated: CD45RA-negative fraction. Receptors originate from a man younger than 35 in good health.

This clone was counted a single time. This chain joins TRBV19 and TRBJ1-5; D not certain. With 1 base removed from V and 9 bases from J, the gap between germline ends came to 7 bases. The CDR3 is 12 amino acids. Per the germline V gene, CDR1 is LNHDA and CDR2 is SQIVND (reference sequence). The CDR3 region has the DNA TGTGCCAGTAGTATAGTTGGGTGGCCCCAGCATTTT. It is translated as CASSIVGWPQHF.

This chain joins TRBV7-2 and TRBJ2-3, with 8 bases lining up with TRBD2. This CDR3 comprises 16 residues. Germline V gene lookup returns CDR1 SGHTA and CDR2 FQGNSA. V lost 5 bases to trimming and J lost 3 bases; unmatched junction nucleotides: 10. The CDR3 protein is CASSLIAGTVTDTQYF. For the CDR3, the DNA is TGTGCCAGCAGCCTTATAGCGGGGACGGTTACAGATACGCAGTATTTT. Full variable domain (outside the CDR3, taken from reference TRBV7-2 and TRBJ2-3): GAGVSQSPSNKVTEKGKDVELRCDPISGHTALYWYRQSLGQGLEFLIYFQGNSAPDKSGLPSDRFSAERTGGSVSTLTIQRTQQEDSAVYLCASSLIAGTVTDTQYFGPGTRLTVL.

The DNA of the CDR3 is TGTGCCAGCAGCTTAAAACGGGACAGGGGGGAGACCCAGTACTTC. Translated, it gives CASSLKRDRGETQYF. V is TRBV7-2 and J is TRBJ2-5, with TRBD1 identical over 11 bases. Germline CDR1 SGHTA, CDR2 FQGNSA. Trimming took 2 bases from V and 5 from J; bases not matched to a gene: 4. The length of the CDR3 is 15 residues.

The chain combines TRBV19 with TRBJ2-7; 12 nucleotides align to TRBD2. Germline CDR1 reads LNHDA; CDR2 reads SQIVND (reference sequence). V lost 4 bases and J lost 3; bases outside the gene matches: 4. The CDR3 loop spans 15 amino acids. As DNA, the CDR3 is TGTGCCAGTAGTACCGGACTAGCGGGAATCTACGAGCAGTACTTC. This translates into CASSTGLAGIYEQYF.

The genes are TRBV5-1 and TRBJ2-7; maybe TRBD1 (7 bases). With 1 base removed from V and 1 base from J, the gap between germline ends came to 12 bases. The length of the CDR3 is 15 residues. Germline CDR1 SGHRS, CDR2 YFSETQ. Written as DNA, the CDR3 is TGCGCCAGCAGCTTGCTGTCAGGGGGGTCCTACGAGCAGTACTTC. Translated: CASSLLSGGSYEQYF.

The CDR3 loop is CASSGQAYQPQHF. The CDR3 DNA follows: TGTGCCAGCAGCGGACAGGCTTATCAGCCCCAGCATTTT. This chain connects TRBV7-9 to TRBJ1-5, with 7 nucleotides matching TRBD1. The CDR3 covers 13 residues. V shed 5 bases and J 5 bases; nucleotides not matched to a gene: 3. Germline CDR1 is SEHNR and CDR2 is FQNEAQ (reference sequence). The full variable domain, completed using reference TRBV7-9 and TRBJ1-5, is DTGVSQNPRHKITKRGQNVTFRCDPISEHNRLYWYRQTLGQGPEFLTYFQNEAQLEKSRLLSDRFSAERPKGSFSTLEIQRTEQGDSAMYLCASSGQAYQPQHFGDGTRLSIL.

The chain recombines TRBV10-3 with TRBJ1-2; D is perhaps TRBD1 (6 bases). The CDR3 is made up of 14 amino acids. The ends were cut back, 10 bases at V and 4 bases at J, with 19 bases in the middle. The germline CDR1 and CDR2 sequences are ENHRY and SYGVKD. The CDR3: CATYGTSEGYGYTF. CDR3 nucleotide sequence: TGTGCCACCTATGGGACATCCGAGGGCTATGGCTACACCTTC.

This sequence joins TRBV7-8 and TRBJ2-3; possibly TRBD2 for D (6 bases). Between the trimmed V and J ends, which lost 5 bases and 5 bases, there was a span of 14 bases. CDR1 and CDR2 (germline): SGHVS, FQNEAQ. This CDR3 is built from 14 residues. The CDR3 region has the DNA TGTGCCAGCAGCGTGGTGGAGGGAAGAGATACGCAGTATTTT. Residues: CASSVVEGRDTQYF.

This clone was observed a single time. J is TRBJ2-7 and V is TRBV18; unclear D gene. V gave up 4 bases and J gave up 0 bases, with 4 bases separating them. Germline V gives CDR1 KGHSH, CDR2 LQKENI. This CDR3 has 12 amino acids. DNA for the CDR3: TGTGCCAGCTCACTCAGCTCCTACGAGCAGTACTTC. Translation gives CASSLSSYEQYF.

The chain is built from TRBV11-2 and TRBJ2-5; 11 bases match TRBD2. This CDR3 has 15 amino acids. Germline loops: CDR1 SGHAT, CDR2 FQNNGV. With 4 bases clipped from V and 3 bases from J, the junction kept 4 bases outside the gene matches. The CDR3 sequence is CASSSLAGGKETQYF. The DNA of the CDR3 is TGTGCCAGCAGCTCCCTAGCGGGGGGTAAAGAGACCCAGTACTTC.

This chain uses TRBV2 with TRBJ2-6; 7 positions match TRBD1. The CDR3 runs 15 residues. Trimming removed 5 bases from V and 2 bases from J; junction bases left unmatched: 3. In germline, CDR1 is SNHLY, CDR2 FYNNEI. This CDR3 reads CASSSTGAGANVLTF. Here the CDR3 DNA reads TGTGCCAGCAGTTCCACAGGGGCTGGGGCCAACGTCCTGACTTTC.

Of note for this clone: The same CDR3 also results from other DNA sequences found in this sample. The chain uses TRBV18 and TRBJ1-1; D not resolved. V was cut by 4 bases and J by 1 base, with 7 bases left in between. CDR1 is KGHSH and CDR2 is LQKENI in the germline V gene. The CDR3 has 13 amino acids. The CDR3 loop is CASSQAQNTEAFF. For the CDR3, the DNA is TGTGCCAGCTCACAGGCGCAGAACACTGAAGCTTTCTTT.

This clone has a single count. CDR3 in amino acids: CASSYESQETQYF. In nucleotides, the CDR3 is TGTGCCAGCAGTTACGAGTCTCAAGAGACCCAGTACTTC. The chain recombines TRBV27 with TRBJ2-5; D gene uncertain. This CDR3 has 13 amino acids. Germline values: CDR1 MNHEY, CDR2 SMNVEV (reference sequence). V shed 4 bases and J shed 2 bases, with 8 bases lying between them.

V gene TRBV28 combines with J gene TRBJ2-4; D is ambiguous. The germline CDR1 and CDR2 sequences are MDHEN and SYDVKM. Trimming pared 2 bases from V and 5 bases from J, leaving 7 bases between. This CDR3 is built from 13 residues. CDR3 DNA: TGTGCCAGCAGTTTACCAGGCCAAAACATTCAGTACTTC. Amino acid sequence: CASSLPGQNIQYF.

The chain uses TRBV29-1 and TRBJ2-1; D ambiguous. This CDR3 contains 13 residues. The germline CDR1 and CDR2 sequences are SQVTM and ANQGSEA. V was shortened by 7 bases and J by 5 bases, with 15 bases between the two germline ends. The CDR3 DNA sequence: TGCAGCGCCGTTACCGGACGGAACAATGAGCAGTTCTTC. This codes for CSAVTGRNNEQFF.

The gene calls are TRBV5-1 and TRBJ2-1; 8 nucleotides line up with TRBD2. The germline V gene encodes CDR1 SGHRS and CDR2 YFSETQ. This CDR3 region has 14 residues. V lost 4 bases, J lost 7 bases, and 7 bases stayed unmatched. The chain's CDR3 is CASSDWRGVNEQFF. The DNA of the CDR3 is TGCGCCAGCAGCGATTGGCGGGGGGTGAATGAGCAGTTCTTC.

This chain uses TRBV5-1 with TRBJ1-5, with D possibly matching TRBD1 (5 bases). V lost 4 bases, J lost 4 bases, and 15 bases lay in between. CDR1 SGHRS and CDR2 YFSETQ come from the germline V gene. The CDR3 consists of 15 residues. CDR3 sequence (DNA): TGCGCCAGCAGCCCCACCGGGGCGTTAAATCAGCCCCAGCATTTT. It translates to CASSPTGALNQPQHF.

The rearrangement links TRBV7-2 to TRBJ1-1; TRBD1 is a possible D gene (5 bases). Germline V CDR1 and CDR2: SGHTA, FQGNSA. Trimming took off 5 bases at V and 1 base at J, with 17 bases between the two ends. CDR3 size: 16 residues. The DNA for the CDR3 is TGTGCCAGCAGCCGCAGGGCAGCAGGGTCGAACACTGAAGCTTTCTTT. Amino acids: CASSRRAAGSNTEAFF.

This clone was observed a few times. The chain carries TRBV28 and TRBJ1-5; D might be TRBD1 (5 bases). Germline loops: CDR1 MDHEN, CDR2 SYDVKM. Trimming removed 10 bases at V and 4 bases at J, with 11 bases between. The CDR3 consists of 12 residues. This chain's CDR3 is CATLWGNQPQHF. The DNA for the CDR3 is TGTGCCACCCTTTGGGGGAATCAGCCCCAGCATTTT.